The T cell receptor beta chain described here comes from a study of OX40 agonist ivuxolimab in advanced cancers. Across the study: Participants, roughly 81% male, averaged roughly 60 years of age, ranging from roughly 23 to 80. Therapy given before enrollment (anti-PD-1, anti-PD-L1 or anti-CTLA-4) was allowed, and around 41% had some.

Trimming removed 6 bases from V and 3 bases from J; junction bases left unmatched: 5. CDR3 size: 13 residues. Germline assignment: CDR1 ENHRY and CDR2 SYGVKD. Produced via immunoSEQ multiplex PCR; TCRdb's table is partial and in-frame only. The sample lists about 59,000 clones; over 70% were seen once. The TCR originated in an adult with an advanced solid tumor such as melanoma, head and neck, liver or kidney cancer. The chain employs TRBV10-3 and TRBJ2-7, with 7 bases identical to TRBD2. The sample consisted of CD4+ or CD8+ T cells sorted from blood, taken in a trial of the OX40 agonist ivuxolimab. The CDR3 DNA is TGTGCCATCAGGGGGTGGGAGGGCTACGAGCAGTACTTC. Protein: CAIRGWEGYEQYF.